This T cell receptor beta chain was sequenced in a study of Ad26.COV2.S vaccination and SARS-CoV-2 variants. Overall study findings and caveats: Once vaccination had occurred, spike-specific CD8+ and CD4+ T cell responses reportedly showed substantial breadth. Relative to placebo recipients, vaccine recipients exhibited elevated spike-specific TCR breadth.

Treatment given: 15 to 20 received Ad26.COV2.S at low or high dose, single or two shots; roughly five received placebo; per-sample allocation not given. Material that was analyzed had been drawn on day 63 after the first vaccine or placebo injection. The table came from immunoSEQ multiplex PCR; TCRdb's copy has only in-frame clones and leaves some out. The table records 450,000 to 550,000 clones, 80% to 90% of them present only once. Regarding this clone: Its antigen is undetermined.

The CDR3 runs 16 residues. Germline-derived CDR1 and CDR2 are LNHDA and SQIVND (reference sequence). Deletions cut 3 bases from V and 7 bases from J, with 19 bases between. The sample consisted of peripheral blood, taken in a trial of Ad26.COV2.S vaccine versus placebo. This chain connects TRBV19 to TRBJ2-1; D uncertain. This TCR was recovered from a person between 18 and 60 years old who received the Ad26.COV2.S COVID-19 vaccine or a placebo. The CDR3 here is CASSIIYAATGNEQFF. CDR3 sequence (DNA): TGTGCCAGTAGTATCATTTACGCCGCTACCGGTAATGAGCAGTTCTTC.